These 10 T cell receptor beta chains originate from one sample sequenced in a study of human versus mouse CDR3 diversity and MHC coevolution. Profiling relied on immunoSEQ multiplex PCR, and the TCRdb table lists in-frame clones only, not all of them. Here the sample spans roughly 80,000 clones, roughly 93% being singletons. The specimen was naive CD4+ T cells from blood. Subset noted: CD45RO-negative CD62L-positive naive CD4 T cells. The source is a person aged 30-70 years in good health.

J is TRBJ1-5 and V is TRBV11-2; 7 nucleotides align to TRBD1. With 3 bases clipped from V and 1 base from J, the junction kept 0 bases outside the gene matches. Germline lookup yields CDR1 SGHAT and CDR2 FQNNGV. The CDR3 is 14 residues long. Here the CDR3 DNA reads TGTGCCAGCAGCTTGGGACAGAGCAATCAGCCCCAGCATTTT. Protein sequence: CASSLGQSNQPQHF.

This chain connects TRBV18 to TRBJ1-2; TRBD1 might be the D (5 bases). CDR1 is KGHSH and CDR2 is LQKENI in the germline V gene. There are 15 residues in the CDR3. Deletions cut 3 bases from V and 4 bases from J, with 15 bases between. CDR3 sequence (DNA): TGTGCCAGCTCACCCCTACTGACAGAAACCTATGGCTACACCTTC. It yields the protein CASSPLLTETYGYTF.

This chain links TRBV18 with TRBJ1-6; 9 nucleotides line up with TRBD1. Germline CDR1 KGHSH, CDR2 LQKENI. CDR3 size: 16 residues. Losses at the gene ends were 6 bases for V and 10 bases for J; bases not matched to a gene: 13. In DNA, the CDR3 is TGTGCCAGCTCCCCCCTCAGAGACAGGGGGGACTCACCCCTCCACTTT. This gives the protein CASSPLRDRGDSPLHF.

V gene TRBV7-3 combines with J gene TRBJ2-1; 12 bases align to TRBD1. CDR1 and CDR2 from the germline V gene are SGHTA and FQGTGA. This CDR3 region has 16 residues. The ends lost 5 bases at V and 6 bases at J; junction bases unmatched: 8. CDR3 nucleotide sequence: TGTGCCAGCAGCCCCCAGGGACAGGGGGCTTCCAATGAGCAGTTCTTC. This codes for CASSPQGQGASNEQFF.

The chain employs TRBV5-5 and TRBJ1-1; D might be TRBD1 (5 bases). Trimming pared 0 bases from V and 4 bases from J, leaving 16 bases between. Germline V lookup: CDR1 SGHKS, CDR2 YYEKEE (reference sequence). This CDR3 is built from 16 residues. The CDR3 DNA follows: TGTGCCAGCAGCTTGGAGGGCACGGACACCTTCACTGAAGCTTTCTTT. Translated: CASSLEGTDTFTEAFF.

Of note for this clone: The same CDR3 can be traced to other DNA sequences in this sample. The chain combines TRBV30 with TRBJ1-5; D is unresolved. The CDR3 runs to 13 residues. The V end lost 0 bases, the J end lost 7 bases, and 10 bases lay between the germline ends. Germline values: CDR1 GTSNPN, CDR2 SVGIG (reference sequence). In nucleotides, the CDR3 is TGTGCCTGGAGTGTACGCGAGGTCCAGCCCCAGCATTTT. Translating it yields CAWSVREVQPQHF.

The chain has TRBV7-9 and TRBJ1-2; 10 bases fit TRBD1. Germline-derived CDR1 and CDR2 are SEHNR and FQNEAQ (reference sequence). With 5 bases clipped from V and 6 bases from J, the junction kept 6 bases outside the gene matches. This CDR3 comprises 14 residues. The DNA for the CDR3 is TGTGCCAGCAGCCAAATGACAGGGGGCAATGGCTACACCTTC. Protein: CASSQMTGGNGYTF.

The V and J genes are TRBV19 and TRBJ2-1; 9 bases are shared with TRBD1. V lost 3 bases to trimming and J lost 10 bases; unmatched junction nucleotides: 13. Germline-derived CDR1 and CDR2 are LNHDA and SQIVND (reference sequence). The CDR3 loop spans 16 amino acids. The CDR3 here is CASSISLGTGRPEQFF. In DNA form, the CDR3 reads TGTGCCAGTAGTATTTCCCTCGGGACAGGGAGGCCCGAGCAGTTCTTC.

V is TRBV5-6 and J is TRBJ1-1; maybe TRBD1 (6 bases). Germline V lookup: CDR1 SGHDT, CDR2 YYEEEE. This CDR3 region has 12 residues. The V end was cut by 4 bases, the J end by 9 bases, with 13 bases between. CDR3 residues: CASSRQAIKAFF. The CDR3 nucleotides are TGTGCCAGCAGCCGACAGGCGATAAAAGCTTTCTTT.

The chain employs TRBV27 and TRBJ1-4; the D gene is possibly TRBD1 (6 bases). The CDR3 covers 15 residues. V shed 2 bases and J shed 7 bases, with 14 bases lying between them. CDR1 and CDR2 (germline): MNHEY, SMNVEV (reference sequence). The CDR3 spells CASSLQGWGIEKLFF. CDR3 nucleotide sequence: TGTGCCAGCAGTTTACAGGGGTGGGGTATTGAAAAACTGTTTTTT. Complete variable domain (other parts from reference TRBV27 and TRBJ1-4): EAQVTQNPRYLITVTGKKLTVTCSQNMNHEYMSWYRQDPGLGLRQIYYSMNVEVTDKGDVPEGYKVSRKEKRNFPLILESPSPNQTSLYFCASSLQGWGIEKLFFGSGTQLSVL.